This is a list of T cell receptor beta chains from one sample in a study of T-cell memory formation after mild COVID-19. TCRdb ran MiXCR on the 5' RACE reads and lists one entry per CDR3 protein. The sample has about 360,000 distinct CDR3 sequences; around an eighth are singletons. Sequences were obtained from PBMCs or a T cell subset sorted from them (not recorded which). All receptors come from a young man who had mild COVID-19 (a few samples of this study predate the infection). Cell type and time point are not known. CDR3s include the opening cysteine and the closing phenylalanine or tryptophan. D genes are given only for firm matches. Some rows have no size entry. The others give once, few or many, or a class for an expanded clone.

TRBJ1-3 | . | TRBV12-3/TRBV12-4 | many | CASSFRGISGNTIYF | TGTGCCAGCAGTTTCCGGGGCATCTCTGGAAACACCATATATTTT
TRBJ2-3 | . | TRBV24-1 | . | CATSDRRLTGRADTQYF | TGTGCCACCAGTGACCGACGGCTGACAGGGAGGGCAGATACGCAGTATTTT
TRBJ2-2 | TRBD1 | TRBV7-3 | . | CASSLNRGNTGELFF | TGTGCCAGCAGCTTAAACAGGGGGAACACCGGGGAGCTGTTTTTT
TRBJ1-2 | TRBD1 | TRBV29-1 | . | CSVETADRAGYTF | TGCAGCGTTGAAACGGCGGACAGGGCAGGCTACACCTTC
TRBJ1-1 | TRBD1 | TRBV7-8 | . | CASSSIPGGRFTEAFF | TGTGCCAGCAGCTCTATACCAGGGGGGCGGTTCACTGAAGCTTTCTTT
TRBJ2-2 | . | TRBV7-2 | few | CASSPSAGANTGELFF | TGTGCCAGCAGCCCTAGTGCAGGCGCGAACACCGGGGAGCTGTTTTTT
TRBJ2-5 | TRBD1 | TRBV5-1 | . | CASSWGQGHIQETQYF | TGCGCCAGCAGCTGGGGACAGGGTCATATCCAAGAGACCCAGTACTTC
TRBJ2-5 | . | TRBV9 | few | CASSEEDSAETQYF | TGTGCCAGCAGCGAGGAGGACAGTGCGGAGACCCAGTACTTC
TRBJ1-5 | . | TRBV19 | few | CASRPMLAGGQPQHF | TGTGCCAGTAGACCCATGTTGGCCGGAGGTCAGCCCCAGCATTTT
TRBJ2-3 | . | TRBV2 | . | CASRGTTQSTDTQYF | TGTGCCAGCAGGGGAACGACGCAAAGCACAGATACGCAGTATTTT
TRBJ1-5 | . | TRBV5-6 | few | CASSRRTEVGEPQHF | TGTGCCAGCAGCCGAAGGACAGAGGTTGGGGAGCCCCAGCATTTT
TRBJ1-1 | TRBD1 | TRBV5-1 | . | CASSLGTGDSEAFF | TGCGCCAGCAGCTTGGGGACAGGGGATTCTGAAGCTTTCTTT
TRBJ2-3 | . | TRBV5-1 | few | CASSLSTGQDTQYF | TGCGCCAGCAGCTTGAGCACAGGGCAAGATACGCAGTATTTT
TRBJ2-1 | . | TRBV4-1 | once | CASSQDPGARNEQFF | TGCGCCAGCAGCCAAGATCCGGGGGCTAGGAATGAGCAGTTCTTC
TRBJ2-3 | TRBD2 | TRBV29-1 | . | CSVEGLAGGPFSTDTQYF | TGCAGCGTTGAAGGACTAGCGGGGGGTCCGTTTAGCACAGATACGCAGTATTTT
TRBJ2-3 | TRBD2 | TRBV5-1 | many | CASSSQTSGGFTDTQYF | TGCGCCAGCAGCTCCCAAACTAGCGGGGGGTTCACAGATACGCAGTATTTT
TRBJ1-5 | . | TRBV7-2 | few | CASSLVSRGNQPQHF | TGTGCCAGCAGCTTAGTTTCCAGGGGCAATCAGCCCCAGCATTTT
TRBJ2-6 | . | TRBV2 | few | CASSGAAGANVLTF | TGTGCCAGCAGTGGGGCGGCTGGGGCCAACGTCCTGACTTTC
TRBJ2-2 | . | TRBV6-5 | many | CASTFRVEHAGELFF | TGTGCCAGCACCTTCAGGGTGGAGCATGCCGGGGAGCTGTTTTTT
TRBJ1-2 | . | TRBV7-2 | . | CASSLERQTSYGYTF | TGTGCCAGCAGCTTAGAACGACAGACCAGCTATGGCTACACCTTC
TRBJ1-4 | . | TRBV7-9 | . | CASSLGSPNLAGEKLFF | TGTGCCAGCAGCTTAGGTAGTCCGAACCTCGCCGGTGAAAAACTGTTTTTT
TRBJ2-7 | . | TRBV7-8 | . | CASSFLAATEQYF | TGTGCCAGCAGCTTTTTAGCCGCTACGGAGCAGTACTTC
TRBJ2-7 | . | TRBV7-2 | many | CASSLVGPSYEQYF | TGTGCCAGCAGCTTAGTGGGACCCTCCTACGAGCAGTACTTC
TRBJ2-2 | TRBD2 | TRBV14 | . | CASSEVPSGVVGELFF | TGTGCCAGCAGCGAAGTCCCTAGCGGGGTGGTCGGGGAGCTGTTTTTT
TRBJ2-1 | . | TRBV6-2/TRBV6-3 | . | CASSGPLRSDEQFF | TGTGCCAGCAGCGGGCCTCTCAGATCGGATGAGCAGTTCTTC
TRBJ2-5 | . | TRBV20-1 | many | CSARDPKGSRQETQYF | TGCAGTGCTAGAGATCCGAAGGGCAGTAGACAAGAGACCCAGTACTTC
TRBJ1-2 | . | TRBV5-4 | few | CASSSTLGGYTF | TGTGCCAGCAGCTCAACCTTGGGTGGCTACACCTTC
TRBJ1-1 | . | TRBV6-2/TRBV6-3 | . | CASSRPLGGDTEAFF | TGTGCCAGCAGTCGCCCCCTCGGAGGGGACACTGAAGCTTTCTTT
TRBJ1-2 | . | TRBV5-6 | . | CASSLESGGYTF | TGTGCCAGCAGCTTGGAGTCGGGTGGCTACACCTTC
TRBJ2-3 | . | TRBV5-1 | . | CASGAGGLRDTQYF | TGCGCCAGCGGGGCCGGGGGGCTTCGGGATACGCAGTATTTT
TRBJ2-1 | . | TRBV12-3/TRBV12-4 | . | CASRGGGPTGEQFF | TGTGCCAGCAGAGGCGGGGGCCCAACCGGAGAGCAGTTCTTC